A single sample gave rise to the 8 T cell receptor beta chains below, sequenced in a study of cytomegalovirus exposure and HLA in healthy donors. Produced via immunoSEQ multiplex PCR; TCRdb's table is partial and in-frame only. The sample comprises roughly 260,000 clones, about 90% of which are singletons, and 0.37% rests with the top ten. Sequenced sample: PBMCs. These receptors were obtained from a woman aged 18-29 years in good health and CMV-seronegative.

In DNA form, the CDR3 reads TGCGCCAGCAGCCAGAGAGCACAGGGTTTGAACACTGAAGCTTTCTTT. The encoded protein is CASSQRAQGLNTEAFF. The chain couples TRBV4-1 to TRBJ1-1; the D gene is possibly TRBD1 (6 bases). Germline V lookup: CDR1 MGHRA, CDR2 YSYEKL. There are 16 residues in the CDR3. With 3 bases removed from V and 0 bases from J, the gap between germline ends came to 14 bases.

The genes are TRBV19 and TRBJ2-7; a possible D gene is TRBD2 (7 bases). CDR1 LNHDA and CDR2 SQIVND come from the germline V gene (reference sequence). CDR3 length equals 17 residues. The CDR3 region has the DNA TGTTCCCGGCGTCCTAGAACAATGGGGGGGCTTCGGTCTGAGCAGTACTTC. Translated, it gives CSRRPRTMGGLRSEQYF.

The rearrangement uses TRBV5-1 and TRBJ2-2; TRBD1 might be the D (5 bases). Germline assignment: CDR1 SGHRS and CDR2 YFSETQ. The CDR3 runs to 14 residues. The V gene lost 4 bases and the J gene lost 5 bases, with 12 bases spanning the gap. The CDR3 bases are TGCGCCAGCAGCCGACAGCAGAATACCGGGGAGCTGTTTTTT. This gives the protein CASSRQQNTGELFF.

The CDR3 region is CASSQGARVTNTEAFF. The CDR3 DNA reads as TGCGCCAGCAGCCAAGGTGCCAGGGTAACGAACACTGAAGCTTTCTTT. The chain is built from TRBV4-1 and TRBJ1-1; D may be TRBD1 (5 bases). V dropped 1 base and J dropped 1 base, with 13 bases sitting between them. CDR1 MGHRA and CDR2 YSYEKL come from the germline V gene. CDR3 length: 16 residues.

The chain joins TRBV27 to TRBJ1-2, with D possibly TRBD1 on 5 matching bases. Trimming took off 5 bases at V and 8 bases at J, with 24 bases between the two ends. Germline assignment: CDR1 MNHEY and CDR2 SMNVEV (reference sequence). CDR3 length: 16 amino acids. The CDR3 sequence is CASSPQDSSDIDGYTF. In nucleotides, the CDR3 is TGTGCCAGCAGTCCACAAGACAGCAGCGACATCGACGGCTACACCTTC.

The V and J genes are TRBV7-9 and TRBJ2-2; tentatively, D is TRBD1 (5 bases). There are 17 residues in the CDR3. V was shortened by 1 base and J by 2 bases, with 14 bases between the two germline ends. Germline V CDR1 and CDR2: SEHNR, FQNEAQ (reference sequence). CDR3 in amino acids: CASSLDDWTQNTGELFF. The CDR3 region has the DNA TGTGCCAGCAGCTTAGATGACTGGACACAAAACACCGGGGAGCTGTTTTTT.

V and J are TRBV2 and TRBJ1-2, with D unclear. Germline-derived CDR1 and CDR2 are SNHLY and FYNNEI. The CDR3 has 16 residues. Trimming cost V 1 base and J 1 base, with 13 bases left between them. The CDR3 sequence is CASSEGLYYFNYGYTF. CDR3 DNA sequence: TGTGCCAGCAGTGAAGGACTTTACTATTTTAACTATGGCTACACCTTC. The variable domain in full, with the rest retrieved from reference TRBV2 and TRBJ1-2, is EPEVTQTPSHQVTQMGQEVILRCVPISNHLYFYWYRQILGQKVEFLVSFYNNEISEKSEIFDDQFSVERPDGSNFTLKIRSTKLEDSAMYFCASSEGLYYFNYGYTFGSGTRLTVV.

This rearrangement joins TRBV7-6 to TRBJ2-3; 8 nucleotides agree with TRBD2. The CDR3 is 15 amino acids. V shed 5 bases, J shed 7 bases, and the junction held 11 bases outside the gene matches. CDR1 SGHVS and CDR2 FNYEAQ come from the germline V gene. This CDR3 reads CASSLRSGGFNTQYF. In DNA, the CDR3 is TGTGCCAGCAGCCTACGCTCGGGGGGGTTTAATACGCAGTATTTT. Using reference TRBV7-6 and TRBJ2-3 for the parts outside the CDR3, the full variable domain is GAGVSQSPRYKVTKRGQDVALRCDPISGHVSLYWYRQALGQGPEFLTYFNYEAQQDKSGLPNDRFSAERPEGSISTLTIQRTEQRDSAMYRCASSLRSGGFNTQYFGPGTRLTVL.